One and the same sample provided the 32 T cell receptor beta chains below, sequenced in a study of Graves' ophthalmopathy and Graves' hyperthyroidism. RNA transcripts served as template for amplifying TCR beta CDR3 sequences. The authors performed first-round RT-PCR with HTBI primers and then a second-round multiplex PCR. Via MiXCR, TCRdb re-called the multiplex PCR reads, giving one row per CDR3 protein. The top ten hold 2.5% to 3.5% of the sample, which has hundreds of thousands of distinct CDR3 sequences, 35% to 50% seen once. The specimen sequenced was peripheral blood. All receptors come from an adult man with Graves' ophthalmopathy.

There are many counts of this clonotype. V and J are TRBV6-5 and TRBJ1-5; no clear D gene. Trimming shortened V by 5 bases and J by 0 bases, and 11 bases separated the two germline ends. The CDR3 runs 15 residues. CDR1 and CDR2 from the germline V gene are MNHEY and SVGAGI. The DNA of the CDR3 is TGTGCCAGCAGTCTTCAGACGCATAGCAATCAGCCCCAGCATTTT. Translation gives CASSLQTHSNQPQHF.

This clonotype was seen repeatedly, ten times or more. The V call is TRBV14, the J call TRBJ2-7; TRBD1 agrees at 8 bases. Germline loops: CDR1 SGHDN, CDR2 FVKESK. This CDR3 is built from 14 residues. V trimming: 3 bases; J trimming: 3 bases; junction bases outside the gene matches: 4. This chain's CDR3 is CASSQRTGGYEQYF. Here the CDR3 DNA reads TGTGCCAGCAGCCAGAGAACAGGGGGCTACGAGCAGTACTTC.

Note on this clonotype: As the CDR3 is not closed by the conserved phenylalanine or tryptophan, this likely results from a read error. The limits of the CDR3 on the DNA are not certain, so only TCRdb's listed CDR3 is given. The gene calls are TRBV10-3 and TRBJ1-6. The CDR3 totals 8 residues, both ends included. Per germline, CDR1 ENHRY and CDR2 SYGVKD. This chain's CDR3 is CAISGGSL.

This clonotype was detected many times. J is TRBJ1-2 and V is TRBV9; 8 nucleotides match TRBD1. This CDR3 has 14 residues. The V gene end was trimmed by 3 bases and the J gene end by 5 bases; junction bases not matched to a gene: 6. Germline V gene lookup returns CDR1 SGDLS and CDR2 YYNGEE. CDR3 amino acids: CASSGQDRVYGYTF. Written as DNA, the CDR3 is TGTGCCAGCAGCGGCCAGGACAGGGTGTATGGCTACACCTTC.

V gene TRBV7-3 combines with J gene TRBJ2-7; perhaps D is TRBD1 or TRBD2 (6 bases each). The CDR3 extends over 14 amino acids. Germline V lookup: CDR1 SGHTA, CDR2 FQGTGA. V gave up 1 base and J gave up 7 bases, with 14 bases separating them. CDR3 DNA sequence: TGTGCCAGCAGCTTAAATAACAGGGCGGGAGAGCAGTACTTC. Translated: CASSLNNRAGEQYF.

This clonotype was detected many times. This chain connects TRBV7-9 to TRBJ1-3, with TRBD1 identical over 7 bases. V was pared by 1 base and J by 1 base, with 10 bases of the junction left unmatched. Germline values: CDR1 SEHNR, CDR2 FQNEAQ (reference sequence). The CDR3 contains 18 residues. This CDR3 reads CASSLGTGYTTSGNTIYF. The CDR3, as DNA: TGTGCCAGCAGCTTAGGGACAGGCTACACGACTTCTGGAAACACCATATATTTT.

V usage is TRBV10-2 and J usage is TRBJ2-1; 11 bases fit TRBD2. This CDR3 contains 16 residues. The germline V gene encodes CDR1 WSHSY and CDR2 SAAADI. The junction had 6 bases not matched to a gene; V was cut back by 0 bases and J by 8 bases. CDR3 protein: CASSESVSGGADEQFF. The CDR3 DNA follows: TGCGCCAGCAGTGAGTCGGTTAGCGGGGGGGCCGATGAGCAGTTCTTC.

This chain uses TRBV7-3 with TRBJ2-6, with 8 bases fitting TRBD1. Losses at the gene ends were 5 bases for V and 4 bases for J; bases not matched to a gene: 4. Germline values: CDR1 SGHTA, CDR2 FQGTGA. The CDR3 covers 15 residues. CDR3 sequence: CASSLRGRGANVLTF. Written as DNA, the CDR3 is TGTGCCAGCAGCCTCAGGGGGCGAGGGGCCAACGTCCTGACTTTC. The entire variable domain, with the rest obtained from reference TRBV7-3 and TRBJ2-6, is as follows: GAGVSQTPSNKVTEKGKYVELRCDPISGHTALYWYRQSLGQGPEFLIYFQGTGAADDSGLPNDRFFAVRPEGSVSTLKIQRTERGDSAVYLCASSLRGRGANVLTFGAGSRLTVL.

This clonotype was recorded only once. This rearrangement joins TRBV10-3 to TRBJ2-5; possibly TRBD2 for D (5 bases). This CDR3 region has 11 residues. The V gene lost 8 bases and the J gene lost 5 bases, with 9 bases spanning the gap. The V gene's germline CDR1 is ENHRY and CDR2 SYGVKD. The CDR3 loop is CAIGRGETQYF. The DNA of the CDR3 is TGTGCCATCGGGAGAGGGGAGACCCAGTACTTC.

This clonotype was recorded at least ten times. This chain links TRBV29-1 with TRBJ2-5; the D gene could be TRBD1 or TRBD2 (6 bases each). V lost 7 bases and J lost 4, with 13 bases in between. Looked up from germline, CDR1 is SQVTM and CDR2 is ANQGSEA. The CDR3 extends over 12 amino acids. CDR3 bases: TGCAGCGGGGGGGCCGAGGGAGAGACCCAGTACTTC. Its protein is CSGGAEGETQYF.

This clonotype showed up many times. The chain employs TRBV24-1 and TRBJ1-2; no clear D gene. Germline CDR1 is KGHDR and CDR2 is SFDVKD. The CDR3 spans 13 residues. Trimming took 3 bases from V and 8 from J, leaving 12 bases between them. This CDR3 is CATSDTGLEGYTF. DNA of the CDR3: TGTGCCACCAGTGATACTGGGCTGGAAGGCTACACCTTC.

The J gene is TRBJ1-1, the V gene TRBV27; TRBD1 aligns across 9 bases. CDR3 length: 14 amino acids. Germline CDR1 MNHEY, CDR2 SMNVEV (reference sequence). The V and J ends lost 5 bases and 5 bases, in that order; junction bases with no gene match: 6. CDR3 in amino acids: CASSINRGRTEAFF. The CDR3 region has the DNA TGTGCCAGCAGTATAAACAGGGGGCGGACTGAAGCTTTCTTT.

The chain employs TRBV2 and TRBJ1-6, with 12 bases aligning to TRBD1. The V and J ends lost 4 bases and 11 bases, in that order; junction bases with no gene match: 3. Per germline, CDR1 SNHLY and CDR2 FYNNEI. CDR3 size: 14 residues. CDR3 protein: CASSVGTGGTPLHF. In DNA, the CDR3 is TGTGCCAGCAGTGTGGGGACAGGGGGCACACCCCTCCACTTT.

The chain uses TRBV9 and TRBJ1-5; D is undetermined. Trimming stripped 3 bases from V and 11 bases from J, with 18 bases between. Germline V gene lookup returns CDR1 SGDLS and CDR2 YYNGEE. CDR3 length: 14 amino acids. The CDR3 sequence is CASSATTSEETQHF. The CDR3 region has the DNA TGTGCCAGCAGCGCGACCACCTCGGAAGAGACCCAGCATTTT.

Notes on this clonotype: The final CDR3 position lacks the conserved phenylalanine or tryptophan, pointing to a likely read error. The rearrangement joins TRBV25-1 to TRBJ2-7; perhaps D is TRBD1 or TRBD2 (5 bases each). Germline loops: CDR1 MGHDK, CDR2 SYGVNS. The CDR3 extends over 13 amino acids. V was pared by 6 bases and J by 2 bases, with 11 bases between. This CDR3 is CASSRDAAYEQYY. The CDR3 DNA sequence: TGTGCCAGCAGCCGGGACGCGGCCTACGAGCAGTACTAC.

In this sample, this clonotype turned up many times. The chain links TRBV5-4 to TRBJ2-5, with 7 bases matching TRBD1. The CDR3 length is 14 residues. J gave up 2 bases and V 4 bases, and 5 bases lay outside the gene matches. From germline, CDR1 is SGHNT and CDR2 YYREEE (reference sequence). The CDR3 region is CASSRGQPQETQYF. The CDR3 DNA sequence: TGTGCCAGCAGCCGGGGACAGCCACAAGAGACCCAGTACTTC. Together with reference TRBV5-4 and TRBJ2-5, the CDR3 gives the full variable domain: ETGVTQSPTHLIKTRGQQVTLRCSSQSGHNTVSWYQQALGQGPQFIFQYYREEENGRGNFPPRFSGLQFPNYSSELNVNALELDDSALYLCASSRGQPQETQYFGPGTRLLVL.

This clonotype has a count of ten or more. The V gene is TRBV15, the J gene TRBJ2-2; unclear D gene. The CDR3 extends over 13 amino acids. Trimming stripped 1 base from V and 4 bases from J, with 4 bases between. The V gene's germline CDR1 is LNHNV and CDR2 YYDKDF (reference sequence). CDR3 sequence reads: CATSRAGTGELFF. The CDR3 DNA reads TGTGCCACCAGCAGAGCAGGCACCGGGGAGCTGTTTTTT.

This CDR3 is CASRGAGGLDEQYF. DNA for the CDR3: TGTGCCAGCAGGGGAGCGGGAGGGCTAGATGAGCAGTACTTC. The chain couples TRBV4-2 to TRBJ2-7; the match to TRBD2 covers 10 bases. The germline gives CDR1 LGHNA, CDR2 YNFKEQ. Losses at the gene ends were 6 bases for V and 7 bases for J; bases not matched to a gene: 9. The CDR3 runs to 14 residues.

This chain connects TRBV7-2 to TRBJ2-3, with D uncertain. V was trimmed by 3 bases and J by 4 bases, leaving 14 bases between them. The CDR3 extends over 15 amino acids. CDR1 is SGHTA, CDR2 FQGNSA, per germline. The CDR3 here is CASSFLTDLADTQYF. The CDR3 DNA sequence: TGTGCCAGCAGCTTCCTGACCGACTTGGCAGATACGCAGTATTTT.

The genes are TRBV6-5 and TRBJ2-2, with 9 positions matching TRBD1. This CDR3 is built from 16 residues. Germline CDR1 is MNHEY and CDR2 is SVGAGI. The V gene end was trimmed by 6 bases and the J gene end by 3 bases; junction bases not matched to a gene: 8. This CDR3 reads CASSPPGTGHTGELFF. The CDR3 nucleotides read TGTGCCAGCAGCCCCCCGGGGACAGGGCACACCGGGGAGCTGTTTTTT.

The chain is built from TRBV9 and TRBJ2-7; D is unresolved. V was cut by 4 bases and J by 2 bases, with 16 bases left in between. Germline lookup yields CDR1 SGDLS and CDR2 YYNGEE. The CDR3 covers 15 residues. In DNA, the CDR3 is TGTGCCAGCAGCCAAGCAAAGGACCCAGCCTACGAGCAGTACTTC. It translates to CASSQAKDPAYEQYF.

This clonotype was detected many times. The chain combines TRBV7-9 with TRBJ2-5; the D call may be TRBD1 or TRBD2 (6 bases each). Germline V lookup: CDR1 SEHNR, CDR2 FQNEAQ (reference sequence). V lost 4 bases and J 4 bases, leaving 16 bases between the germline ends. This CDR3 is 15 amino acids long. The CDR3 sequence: CASSWSRGGLETQYF. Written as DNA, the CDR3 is TGTGCCAGCAGCTGGTCCAGGGGAGGATTAGAGACCCAGTACTTC.

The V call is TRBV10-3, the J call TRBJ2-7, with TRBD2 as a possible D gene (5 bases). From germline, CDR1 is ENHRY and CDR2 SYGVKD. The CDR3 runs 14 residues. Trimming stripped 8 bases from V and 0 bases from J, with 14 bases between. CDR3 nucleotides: TGTGCCATCGGGAGCGGAGAAAGCTCCTACGAGCAGTACTTC. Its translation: CAIGSGESSYEQYF.

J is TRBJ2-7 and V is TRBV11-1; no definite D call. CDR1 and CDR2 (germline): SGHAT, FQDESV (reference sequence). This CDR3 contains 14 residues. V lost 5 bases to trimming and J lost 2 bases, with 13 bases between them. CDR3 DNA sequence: TGTGCCAGCAGCGCTTCAGAAGGGCCCTACGAGCAGTACTTC. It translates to CASSASEGPYEQYF.

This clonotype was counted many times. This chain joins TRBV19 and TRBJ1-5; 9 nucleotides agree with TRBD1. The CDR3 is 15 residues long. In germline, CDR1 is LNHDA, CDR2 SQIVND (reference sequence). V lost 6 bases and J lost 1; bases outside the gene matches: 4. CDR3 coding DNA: TGTGCCAGTAGGGACAGGGGAGGGAGCAATCAGCCCCAGCATTTT. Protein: CASRDRGGSNQPQHF. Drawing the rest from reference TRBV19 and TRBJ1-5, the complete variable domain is DGGITQSPKYLFRKEGQNVTLSCEQNLNHDAMYWYRQDPGQGLRLIYYSQIVNDFQKGDIAEGYSVSREKKESFPLTVTSAQKNPTAFYLCASRDRGGSNQPQHFGDGTRLSIL.

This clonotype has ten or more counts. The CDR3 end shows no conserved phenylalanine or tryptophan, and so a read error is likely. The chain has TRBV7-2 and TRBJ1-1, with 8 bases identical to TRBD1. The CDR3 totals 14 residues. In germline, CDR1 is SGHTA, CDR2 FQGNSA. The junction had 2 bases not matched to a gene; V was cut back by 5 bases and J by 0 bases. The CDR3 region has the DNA TGTGCCAGCAGCCCGACAGGGGTGAACACTGAAGCTTTCCTT. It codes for CASSPTGVNTEAFL.

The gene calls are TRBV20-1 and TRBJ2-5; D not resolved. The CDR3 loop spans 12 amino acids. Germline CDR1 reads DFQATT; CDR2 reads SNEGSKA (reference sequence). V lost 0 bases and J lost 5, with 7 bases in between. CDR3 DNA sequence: TGCAGTGCTAGAGATATAGAGGAGACCCAGTACTTC. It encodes CSARDIEETQYF.

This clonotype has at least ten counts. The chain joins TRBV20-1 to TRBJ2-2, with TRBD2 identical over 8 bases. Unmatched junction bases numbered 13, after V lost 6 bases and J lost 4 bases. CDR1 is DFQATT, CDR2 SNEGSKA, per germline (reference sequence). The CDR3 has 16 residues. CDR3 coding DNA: TGCAGTGCCCGTCGGGAGGTAGCGGGGCTCACCGGGGAGCTGTTTTTT. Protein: CSARREVAGLTGELFF.

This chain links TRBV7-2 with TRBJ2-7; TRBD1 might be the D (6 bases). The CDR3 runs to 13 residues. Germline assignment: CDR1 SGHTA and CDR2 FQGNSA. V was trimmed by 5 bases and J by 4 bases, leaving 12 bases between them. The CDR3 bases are TGTGCCAGCAGCCGGACAGATAAATACGAGCAGTACTTC. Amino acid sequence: CASSRTDKYEQYF.

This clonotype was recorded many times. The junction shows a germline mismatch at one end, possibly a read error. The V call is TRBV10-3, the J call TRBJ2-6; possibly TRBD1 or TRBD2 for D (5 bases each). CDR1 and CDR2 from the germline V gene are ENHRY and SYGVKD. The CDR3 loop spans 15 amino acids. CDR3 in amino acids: CASSAGRAGANVLTF. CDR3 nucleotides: TGTGCCAGCAGTGCGGGCAGGGCTGGGGCCAACGTCCTGACTTTC.

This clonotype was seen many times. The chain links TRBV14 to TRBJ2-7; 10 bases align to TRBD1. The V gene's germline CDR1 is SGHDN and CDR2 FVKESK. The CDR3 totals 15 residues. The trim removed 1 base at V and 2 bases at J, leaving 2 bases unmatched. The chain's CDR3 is CASSQGDRGPYEQYF. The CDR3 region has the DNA TGTGCCAGCAGCCAAGGGGACAGGGGACCCTACGAGCAGTACTTC.

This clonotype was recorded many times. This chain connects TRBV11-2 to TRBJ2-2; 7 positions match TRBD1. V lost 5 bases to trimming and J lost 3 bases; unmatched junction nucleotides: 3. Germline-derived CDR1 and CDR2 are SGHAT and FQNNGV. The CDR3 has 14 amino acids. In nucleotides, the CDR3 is TGTGCCAGCAGCCCCACAGGGGACACCGGGGAGCTGTTTTTT. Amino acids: CASSPTGDTGELFF.